One TCR beta chain is described in this entry. What it binds is not known. These data come from a study of radiotherapy plus CTLA-4 blockade in lung cancer. In the study overall: Patients showed objective responses in about 18% of cases and disease control in roughly 31%.

Broader study findings: After radiotherapy and ipilimumab, tumor-derived clones expanded in peripheral blood.

V was clipped by 0 bases and J by 3 bases; unmatched bases: 7. Germline V gives CDR1 LGHNA, CDR2 YSLEER. The CDR3 contains 17 residues. Produced via immunoSEQ multiplex PCR; TCRdb's table is partial and in-frame only. Counted here are 62,000 or so clones, around 80% occurring once; the ten biggest clones make up under 10%. Each patient with chemo-refractory metastatic non-small-cell lung cancer was treated with focal radiation plus CTLA-4 blockade using ipilimumab. The gene calls are TRBV4-3 and TRBJ2-3; the match to TRBD2 covers 9 bases. The specimen comprised peripheral blood, sampled from a patient treated with radiotherapy plus ipilimumab. This sequence was found in a human donor with non-small cell lung cancer who had a complete response to radiotherapy plus ipilimumab. CDR3 nucleotides: TGCGCCAGCAGCCAAGATCGGCGGGGGGGCCCGACAGATACGCAGTATTTT. It is translated as CASSQDRRGGPTDTQYF.